This T cell receptor beta chain was identified during a study of cytomegalovirus exposure and HLA in healthy donors. For the study at large: The same platform was used for the 100 to 150 validation repertoires and the approximately 670 first-cohort repertoires, a later analysis reported.

Profiling relied on immunoSEQ multiplex PCR, and the TCRdb table lists in-frame clones only, not all of them. The data contain 150,000 to 200,000 clones, approximately 96% of them singletons. Losses at the gene ends were 4 bases for V and 3 bases for J; bases not matched to a gene: 3. The V gene's germline CDR1 is SGHAT and CDR2 FQDESV (reference sequence). This CDR3 is 13 amino acids long. This TCR derives from a woman aged 18-30 years in good health and CMV-seronegative. Sequencing was done on a sample of PBMCs. V and J are TRBV11-1 and TRBJ2-7; 7 bases map to TRBD1. The CDR3 nucleotides read TGTGCCAGCAGCTCGGGACAGAACTACGAGCAGTACTTC. It translates to CASSSGQNYEQYF.